This T cell receptor beta chain was sequenced for a study of identifying expanded T cells in peripheral blood. Notes on the study in general: About 1.2 clones differed between technical replicates, versus approximately 16 and 19 over time. Across healthy donors, higher total template counts meant significantly greater approximately two-week count variance.

TCRdb's copy holds only in-frame clones and misses some; the assay was immunoSEQ multiplex PCR. The repertoire includes approximately 80,000 clones, 84% of them detected once, and around 19% sits in the top ten. Healthy donors had no documented immune events, such as infections, while sampled. CDR3 length equals 15 residues. Germline V gene lookup returns CDR1 LNHDA and CDR2 SQIVND (reference sequence). Losses at the gene ends were 5 bases for V and 3 bases for J; bases not matched to a gene: 10. Comments on this clone: The antigen is undetermined.

Sequencing was performed on blood. The chain links TRBV19 to TRBJ2-7; TRBD1 matches 7 bases. The clonotype comes from a person between 18 and 70 years old in good health. CDR3 sequence (DNA): TGTGCCAGTAGTCCCTTGGACAGGCCGAACTACGAGCAGTACTTC. Translated, it gives CASSPLDRPNYEQYF.